A selection of T cell receptor beta chains follows, all from one sample in a study of blood T cell repertoires in COVID-19. Generated by immunoSEQ multiplex PCR, the TCRdb table keeps only in-frame clones and is missing some. The sample records roughly 110,000 clones, around nine tenths being singletons. Material for sequencing was peripheral blood. Source of these receptors: a man aged 35 to 55 with acute or convalescent COVID-19. The CDR3 runs from the conserved cysteine through the conserved F or W. The order of the fields is J gene, clone size, V gene, D gene, CDR3 DNA, CDR3 protein. The D gene is left open where the match is weak. Rows give clone size only sometimes, using once, few, many, or a class for an expanded clone.

TRBJ2-1,-,TRBV10-3,TRBD1,TGTGCCATCAGGGGACAGGGGTACAATGAGCAGTTCTTC,CAIRGQGYNEQFF
TRBJ2-3,-,TRBV18,-,TGTGCCAGCTCACCTAACGGCACTCGGAGGACAGATACGCAGTATTTT,CASSPNGTRRTDTQYF
TRBJ1-1,-,TRBV10-2,TRBD1,TGCGCCAGCCTCACCGGGACAGGTATGAACACTGAAGCTTTCTTT,CASLTGTGMNTEAFF
TRBJ1-1,-,TRBV5-4,-,TGTGCCAGCAGATTCGGACAGAACACTGAAGCTTTCTTT,CASRFGQNTEAFF
TRBJ2-4,-,TRBV29-1,TRBD1,TGCAGCGTTACCCCGGACAGGGGAGACATTCAGTACTTC,CSVTPDRGDIQYF
TRBJ1-2,-,TRBV18,-,TGTGCCAGCTCACTCAGGGGAGATAACTATGGCTACACCTTC,CASSLRGDNYGYTF
TRBJ1-5,-,TRBV3-1/TRBV3-2,-,TGTGCCAGCAGCCAGGGCTGGCAGCCCCAGCATTTT,CASSQGWQPQHF
TRBJ1-1,-,TRBV30,-,TGTGCCTGGAGTGGAGGGTTGGGGAGCACTGAAGCTTTCTTT,CAWSGGLGSTEAFF
TRBJ1-5,-,TRBV19,-,TGTGCCAGTAGTATAGGTCCCGCCAGGGTGTGGAATCAGCCCCAGCATTTT,CASSIGPARVWNQPQHF
TRBJ1-5,few,TRBV2,TRBD1,TGTGCCAGCAGTGGGACCGGACAGGGGAGTTTTGACCAGCCCCAGCATTTT,CASSGTGQGSFDQPQHF
TRBJ1-1,-,TRBV12-3/TRBV12-4,-,TGTGCCAGCAAAAAACAGGCGAACACTGAAGCTTTCTTT,CASKKQANTEAFF
TRBJ1-6,-,TRBV4-3,TRBD1,TGCGCCAGCAGCCAGACCCGACAGGGATCACCCCTCCACTTT,CASSQTRQGSPLHF
TRBJ2-7,-,TRBV2,TRBD1,TGTGCCAGCCGGCAAAGGACAGGGGGCGACGAGCAGTACTTC,CASRQRTGGDEQYF
TRBJ1-2,-,TRBV5-6,TRBD1,TGTGCCAGCAGCTTGGCCGGGACAGTTAATGGCTACACCTTC,CASSLAGTVNGYTF
TRBJ1-5,few,TRBV30,-,TGTGCCTGGAGCTCCGGGGGTGATCAGCCCCAGCATTTT,CAWSSGGDQPQHF
TRBJ2-1,few,TRBV11-3,-,TGTGCCAGCAGCTTAAATTCCCGGGATGAGCAGTTCTTC,CASSLNSRDEQFF
TRBJ1-4,-,TRBV13,TRBD1,TGTGCCAGCAGCCGACCTCAGGGGGCAGTTGAAAAACTGTTTTTT,CASSRPQGAVEKLFF
TRBJ2-5,-,TRBV6-4,TRBD2,TGTGCCAGCAGAACCGGGACTAGCAGCGAAGAGACCCAGTACTTC,CASRTGTSSEETQYF
TRBJ1-3,-,TRBV24-1,-,TGTGCCACCAGTGCCGGTCCCGCCGATGGAAACACCATATATTTT,CATSAGPADGNTIYF
TRBJ2-3,-,TRBV7-2,-,TGTGCCAGCAGCTCGTTCGCAGATACGCAGTATTTT,CASSSFADTQYF
TRBJ1-6,-,TRBV18,TRBD1,TGTGCCAGCTCTCGTTCAAGCGACAGGGATAATTCACCCCTCCACTTT,CASSRSSDRDNSPLHF
TRBJ1-5,-,TRBV7-9,TRBD1,TGTGCCAGCAGCACCGCCGGGACAGGGGGCGTCGGGCAGCCCCAGCATTTT,CASSTAGTGGVGQPQHF
TRBJ2-5,-,TRBV4-1,-,TGCGCCAGCAGCCATTTAGGTACAGGGGAGACCCAGTACTTC,CASSHLGTGETQYF
TRBJ1-6,-,TRBV30,TRBD1,TGTGCCTGGAGTGTATCAAGTACAGGGGATTCACCCCTCCACTTT,CAWSVSSTGDSPLHF
TRBJ1-5,-,TRBV4-1,-,TGCGCCAGCAGCCAGGGGCAGGATAGCAATCAGCCCCAGCATTTT,CASSQGQDSNQPQHF
TRBJ2-5,-,TRBV12-3/TRBV12-4,-,TGTGCCAGCAGTTTAAAAGGCGGGGAGACCCAGTACTTC,CASSLKGGETQYF
TRBJ2-3,few,TRBV11-3,-,TGTGCCAGCAGCTACGGGACAACCACAGATACGCAGTATTTT,CASSYGTTTDTQYF
TRBJ1-2,once,TRBV5-1,TRBD1,TGCGCCAGCAGCTTGGAGGGACAGGGTGACTATGGCTACACCTTC,CASSLEGQGDYGYTF
TRBJ1-1,-,TRBV5-1,-,TGCGCCAGCAGCTGGACGGACAGTTTGAACACTGAAGCTTTCTTT,CASSWTDSLNTEAFF
TRBJ1-2,-,TRBV2,-,TGTGCCAGCAGTACGGGAGGGACTGGGAACTATGGCTACACCTTC,CASSTGGTGNYGYTF
TRBJ1-6,-,TRBV5-8,TRBD1,TGTGCCAGCAGCTCACGGGACAGGGATTCACCCCTCCACTTT,CASSSRDRDSPLHF
TRBJ1-2,-,TRBV7-2,-,TGTGCCAGCAGTCAATTGAGGGTTGACGGCTACACCTTC,CASSQLRVDGYTF
TRBJ2-3,-,TRBV7-8,-,TGTGCCAGCAGCGATCGGGGTTTGATCACAGATACGCAGTATTTT,CASSDRGLITDTQYF